This T cell receptor beta chain came from a study of shared clonotypes between healthy human individuals. A word on this clone: Its antigen is still unknown.

The CDR3 sequence is 13 residues long. The V gene lost 4 bases and the J gene lost 5 bases, with 8 bases spanning the gap. Germline lookup yields CDR1 SNHLY and CDR2 FYNNEI. Study outcomes and limitations: Sharing of clonotypes among donors was expected to vary with sequencing depth.

Measured with immunoSEQ multiplex PCR; TCRdb has only the in-frame clones, and not every one. The sample lists 900,000 to 1,200,000 clones, around 78% occurring once. The material sequenced was memory CD4+ T cells from PBMCs. Subset defined: CD45RA-negative fraction. This sequence joins TRBV2 and TRBJ2-2; D ambiguous. The clonotype was recovered from a man aged 18-30 years in good health. Some clones in this sample may be carry-over from other donors' samples. The CDR3 DNA reads as TGTGCCAGCAGTGTCGGGCTGACCGGGGAGCTGTTTTTT. This translates into CASSVGLTGELFF.